One sample yielded the 11 T cell receptor beta chains listed below, sequenced in a study of blood T cell repertoires in COVID-19. Data came from immunoSEQ multiplex PCR; TCRdb stores just in-frame clones and leaves some out. The sample contains roughly 230,000 clones, roughly 84% of which appear only once. The material sequenced was PBMCs or T cells enriched from blood (not recorded which). The source of these receptors is a man aged 30-40 years in a cohort exposed to, infected with or recovered from COVID-19 (not recorded which).

The chain carries TRBV27 and TRBJ1-2; 8 bases map to TRBD1. The CDR3 loop spans 15 amino acids. Losses at the gene ends were 5 bases for V and 0 bases for J; bases not matched to a gene: 5. Germline V gene data show CDR1 as MNHEY and CDR2 as SMNVEV (reference sequence). CDR3 residues: CASSPRQGTNYGYTF. The CDR3 nucleotides are TGTGCCAGCAGTCCCCGACAGGGGACTAACTATGGCTACACCTTC.

In its sample, this clone was seen a few times. The V call is TRBV11-2, the J call TRBJ2-7; 11 nucleotides line up with TRBD2. From germline, CDR1 is SGHAT and CDR2 FQNNGV. The CDR3 totals 15 residues. Trimming took 0 bases from V and 4 from J; bases not matched to a gene: 2. Written as DNA, the CDR3 is TGTGCCAGCAGCTTAGAACTAGCGGGAGCTTACGAGCAGTACTTC. It yields the protein CASSLELAGAYEQYF.

The chain is built from TRBV11-1 and TRBJ1-1; TRBD1 matches at 7 bases. CDR1 and CDR2 from the germline V gene are SGHAT and FQDESV (reference sequence). The junction had 6 bases not matched to a gene; V was cut back by 2 bases and J by 0 bases. This CDR3 spans 16 amino acids. This CDR3 is CASSLFGQGVNTEAFF. CDR3 in DNA: TGTGCCAGCAGCTTATTTGGGCAGGGGGTGAACACTGAAGCTTTCTTT.

The chain links TRBV25-1 to TRBJ1-5, with a possible D match to TRBD1 (5 bases). This CDR3 comprises 14 residues. Germline assignment: CDR1 MGHDK and CDR2 SYGVNS. V gave up 8 bases and J gave up 0 bases, with 11 bases separating them. This CDR3 is CASRGEGSNQPQHF. The CDR3 DNA is TGTGCCAGCCGGGGGGAGGGTAGCAATCAGCCCCAGCATTTT.

This sequence joins TRBV4-3 and TRBJ2-7; no clear D. V was clipped by 8 bases and J by 0 bases, with 14 bases between them. CDR1 is LGHNA and CDR2 is YSLEER in the germline V gene. The CDR3 loop spans 14 amino acids. CDR3 bases: TGCGCCAGCCCCCATGCGGTGAGCTCCTACGAGCAGTACTTC. Translating gives CASPHAVSSYEQYF.

The chain has TRBV5-1 and TRBJ2-1; D uncertain. The CDR3 sequence is 12 residues long. V was cut by 0 bases and J by 9 bases, with 7 bases left in between. The germline V gene encodes CDR1 SGHRS and CDR2 YFSETQ. The CDR3 sequence is CASSLARTEQFF. The CDR3 nucleotides read TGCGCCAGCAGCTTGGCGAGAACTGAGCAGTTCTTC.

The CDR3 DNA is TGTGCCAGCAGTTTCAATCCGGGACTAGCGGTCTACAATGAGCAGTTCTTC. It encodes CASSFNPGLAVYNEQFF. V is TRBV28 and J is TRBJ2-1; 11 positions match TRBD2. V gave up 3 bases and J gave up 3 bases; unmatched junction bases: 7. CDR1 and CDR2 (germline): MDHEN, SYDVKM. CDR3 size: 17 residues.

The chain has TRBV11-2 and TRBJ2-7; D gene uncertain. V lost 0 bases and J lost 2, with 11 bases in between. This CDR3 is 15 amino acids long. CDR1 is SGHAT and CDR2 is FQNNGV in the germline V gene. The CDR3 reads CASSLDPGRAYEQYF. DNA for the CDR3: TGTGCCAGCAGCTTAGATCCCGGTCGGGCCTACGAGCAGTACTTC.

The table lists this clone with a count of one. The V and J genes are TRBV6-5 and TRBJ2-1, with TRBD2 matching over 10 bases. Germline V lookup: CDR1 MNHEY, CDR2 SVGAGI. CDR3 length: 15 amino acids. V shed 2 bases, J shed 6 bases, and the junction held 4 bases outside the gene matches. The CDR3 here is CASSYEASGSNEQFF. For the CDR3, the DNA is TGTGCCAGCAGTTACGAGGCTAGCGGGAGCAATGAGCAGTTCTTC.

The chain carries TRBV5-4 and TRBJ1-2; D unclear. This CDR3 contains 17 residues. Germline assignment: CDR1 SGHNT and CDR2 YYREEE (reference sequence). Trimming removed 4 bases from V and 6 bases from J, with 25 bases in between. CDR3 nucleotide sequence: TGTGCCAGCAGCCTCCCGAACCCAGCCGGCCTAGGAAATGGCTACACCTTC. Translating gives CASSLPNPAGLGNGYTF. Combining the CDR3 with reference TRBV5-4 and TRBJ1-2 gives the whole variable domain ETGVTQSPTHLIKTRGQQVTLRCSSQSGHNTVSWYQQALGQGPQFIFQYYREEENGRGNFPPRFSGLQFPNYSSELNVNALELDDSALYLCASSLPNPAGLGNGYTFGSGTRLTVV.

This chain uses TRBV5-6 with TRBJ1-5; TRBD1 might be the D (5 bases). With 3 bases removed from V and 9 bases from J, the gap between germline ends came to 10 bases. CDR3 size: 12 residues. Germline CDR1 is SGHDT and CDR2 is YYEEEE. CDR3 protein: CASSSGGWPQHF. The DNA for the CDR3 is TGTGCCAGCAGCTCGGGGGGGTGGCCCCAGCATTTT.